These 32 T cell receptor beta chains were sequenced from one sample in a study of blood T cell repertoires in COVID-19 (dated by TCRdb to 2019 to 2021). The library was obtained by the immunoSEQ multiplex PCR assay. Imported from immuneACCESS, the table was reduced by TCRdb to in-frame sequences with V and J called. These copies leave out some clones; in studies compared against another copy, an unresolved V gene accounts for under half, and the cause of the remainder is not known. A total of under 35,000 clones appear in this sample, 85% to 90% of them only once. The ten most abundant clones make up 4.5% to 7.5% of the sample. Sequenced: peripheral blood. These receptors all come from a human donor in a cohort sampled during active COVID-19.

The J gene is TRBJ2-1, the V gene TRBV7-3, with 9 bases aligning to TRBD2. This CDR3 region has 14 residues. V trimming: 4 bases; J trimming: 9 bases; junction bases outside the gene matches: 7. Germline assignment: CDR1 SGHTA and CDR2 FQGTGA. For the CDR3, the DNA is TGTGCCAGCAGCTCGCGGGGGGGACTAGGTGAGCAGTTCTTC. It encodes CASSSRGGLGEQFF. Looking up the rest from reference TRBV7-3 and TRBJ2-1 gives the full variable domain: GAGVSQTPSNKVTEKGKYVELRCDPISGHTALYWYRQSLGQGPEFLIYFQGTGAADDSGLPNDRFFAVRPEGSVSTLKIQRTERGDSAVYLCASSSRGGLGEQFFGPGTRLTVL.

The chain carries TRBV15 and TRBJ1-1; a weak D match, TRBD1 (6 bases). Trimming shortened V by 3 bases and J by 5 bases, and 16 bases separated the two germline ends. The CDR3 runs 15 residues. Germline-derived CDR1 and CDR2 are LNHNV and YYDKDF (reference sequence). The CDR3 reads CATSSPGTYRTEAFF. In DNA, the CDR3 is TGTGCCACCAGCAGCCCCGGGACATATAGAACTGAAGCTTTCTTT.

This clone was seen once. This chain connects TRBV6-5 to TRBJ1-2, with 9 bases identical to TRBD1. Germline assignment: CDR1 MNHEY and CDR2 SVGAGI. J was trimmed by 7 bases and V by 8 bases; bases with no gene match: 14. The CDR3 has 15 residues. The CDR3 coding sequence is TGTGCCAGCGAGGGATCCGGGACAGGGATAGGTGGCTACACCTTC. It specifies CASEGSGTGIGGYTF.

V usage is TRBV2 and J usage is TRBJ2-3; TRBD1 matches at 8 bases. V trimming: 7 bases; J trimming: 2 bases; junction bases outside the gene matches: 2. The CDR3 spans 13 residues. Per the germline V gene, CDR1 is SNHLY and CDR2 is FYNNEI. The CDR3 loop is CASKGQVTDTQYF. In DNA, the CDR3 is TGTGCCAGCAAGGGACAGGTCACAGATACGCAGTATTTT.

Here the CDR3 DNA reads TGTGCCAGCAGGAGGGGGCCTGACACCGGGGAGCTGTTTTTT. It yields the protein CASRRGPDTGELFF. The V call is TRBV6-5, the J call TRBJ2-2; TRBD1 matches 7 bases. CDR1 and CDR2 from the germline V gene are MNHEY and SVGAGI. V lost 6 bases, J lost 3 bases, and 4 bases stayed unmatched. There are 14 residues in the CDR3.

The V and J genes are TRBV6-5 and TRBJ1-1; no clear D. Trimming pared 7 bases from V and 5 bases from J, leaving 11 bases between. The length of the CDR3 is 12 residues. Germline V gene lookup returns CDR1 MNHEY and CDR2 SVGAGI. Written as DNA, the CDR3 is TGTGCCAGCATCGGGATGGGGACTGAAGCTTTCTTT. Amino acid sequence: CASIGMGTEAFF.

The chain employs TRBV5-1 and TRBJ2-6; possibly TRBD1 for D (6 bases). V lost 0 bases and J lost 1, with 14 bases in between. Germline assignment: CDR1 SGHRS and CDR2 YFSETQ. CDR3 size: 18 residues. The CDR3 DNA follows: TGCGCCAGCAGCTTGGGGGCAGGGGTCGGGTCTGGGGCCAACGTCCTGACTTTC. It translates to CASSLGAGVGSGANVLTF.

This chain joins TRBV7-6 and TRBJ2-7; tentative D call: TRBD2 (5 bases). This CDR3 comprises 13 residues. Germline loops: CDR1 SGHVS, CDR2 FNYEAQ. V was clipped by 5 bases and J by 4 bases, with 12 bases between them. CDR3 DNA: TGTGCCAGCAGCCGGGAAATAGGTTACGAGCAGTACTTC. Its protein is CASSREIGYEQYF.

The V gene is TRBV2, the J gene TRBJ2-2; D perhaps matches TRBD1 (6 bases). The CDR3 sequence is 15 residues long. V was clipped by 8 bases and J by 4 bases, with 17 bases between them. Germline V gives CDR1 SNHLY, CDR2 FYNNEI. The CDR3 here is CASGDTGRGTGELFF. CDR3 nucleotides: TGTGCCAGCGGGGACACAGGGAGAGGCACCGGGGAGCTGTTTTTT. Full variable domain (outside the CDR3, taken from reference TRBV2 and TRBJ2-2): EPEVTQTPSHQVTQMGQEVILRCVPISNHLYFYWYRQILGQKVEFLVSFYNNEISEKSEIFDDQFSVERPDGSNFTLKIRSTKLEDSAMYFCASGDTGRGTGELFFGEGSRLTVL.

The chain has TRBV2 and TRBJ2-7; D is unresolved. In germline, CDR1 is SNHLY, CDR2 FYNNEI. The CDR3 extends over 11 amino acids. V was trimmed by 7 bases and J by 1 base, leaving 5 bases between them. The CDR3 nucleotides read TGTGCCAGCACCTCTTCCTACGAGCAGTACTTC. Translation gives CASTSSYEQYF.

This chain's CDR3 is CSVGQNKETQYF. Here the CDR3 DNA reads TGCAGCGTTGGACAGAATAAAGAGACCCAGTACTTC. J is TRBJ2-5 and V is TRBV29-1; possibly TRBD1 for D (5 bases). The V gene's germline CDR1 is SQVTM and CDR2 ANQGSEA. This CDR3 spans 12 amino acids. Trimming removed 4 bases from V and 3 bases from J, with 9 bases in between.

This chain uses TRBV3-1 (or the pseudogene TRBV3-2) with TRBJ1-2, with 8 nucleotides matching TRBD1. After removal of 4 bases from V and 0 bases from J, the junction contained 7 bases not matched to a gene. The germline V gene has CDR1 LGHDT and CDR2 YNNKEL (reference sequence). The CDR3 length is 16 residues. The CDR3 DNA is TGTGCCAGCAGCCGAGGACAGGGCATTACTAACTATGGCTACACCTTC. Encoded protein: CASSRGQGITNYGYTF.

The chain carries TRBV14 and TRBJ2-6, with a tentative D call TRBD1 (6 bases). The CDR3 has 16 amino acids. Germline V lookup: CDR1 SGHDN, CDR2 FVKESK. V was cut by 2 bases and J by 4 bases, with 12 bases left in between. CDR3 nucleotide sequence: TGTGCCAGCAGCCAAACAGGGTCCCCCGGGGCCAACGTCCTGACTTTC. Translating it yields CASSQTGSPGANVLTF.

The V and J genes are TRBV30 and TRBJ2-7, with D tentatively TRBD2 (6 bases). Germline CDR1 GTSNPN, CDR2 SVGIG (reference sequence). The CDR3 has 14 amino acids. V lost 2 bases to trimming and J lost 2 bases, with 13 bases between them. CDR3 amino acids: CAWSIGGSPYEQYF. CDR3 sequence (DNA): TGTGCCTGGAGTATCGGGGGTTCCCCCTACGAGCAGTACTTC.

The chain is built from TRBV5-1 and TRBJ1-2; 10 nucleotides line up with TRBD1. The trim removed 4 bases at V and 5 bases at J, leaving 14 bases unmatched. The CDR3 is made up of 17 amino acids. The germline V gene encodes CDR1 SGHRS and CDR2 YFSETQ. DNA of the CDR3: TGCGCCAGCAGCCCGTCCCGGGACAGGGGTGGAGGATATGGCTACACCTTC. The encoded protein is CASSPSRDRGGGYGYTF.

This clone has only one observation. The V and J genes are TRBV7-5 and TRBJ1-4; TRBD1, as called in the table, went unchecked against the DNA. TRBV7-5 is reported as a pseudogene. The CDR3 consists of 17 residues. CDR3 nucleotide sequence: TGTGTCAGAAGGCCCACAGGAACCAGTTCAACTAATGAAAAACTGTTTTTT. It specifies CVRRPTGTSSTNEKLFF.

The chain combines TRBV7-3 with TRBJ2-3; 9 bases fit TRBD1. The trim removed 4 bases at V and 6 bases at J, leaving 8 bases unmatched. Germline V gives CDR1 SGHTA, CDR2 FQGTGA. This CDR3 is built from 15 residues. The CDR3 DNA sequence: TGTGCCAGCAGCTCGACCGGGACAGGGAGCGATACGCAGTATTTT. Its translation is CASSSTGTGSDTQYF.

The CDR3 DNA reads as TGTGCCAGCAGCTTAGCGCTTGGGACAGGGCGCGGCGAGCAGTACTTC. Its protein is CASSLALGTGRGEQYF. J is TRBJ2-7 and V is TRBV7-9; 9 bases map to TRBD1. Germline CDR1 is SEHNR and CDR2 is FQNEAQ (reference sequence). The CDR3 covers 16 residues. V dropped 0 bases and J dropped 6; count of bases not matched to a gene: 9.

This clone was observed once. This chain joins TRBV6-5 and TRBJ2-7, with unresolved D. The V end lost 5 bases, the J end lost 7 bases, and 15 bases lay between the germline ends. The CDR3 has 13 residues. The germline CDR1 and CDR2 sequences are MNHEY and SVGAGI. The CDR3 loop is CASSKTQFWEQYF. The CDR3 nucleotides read TGTGCCAGCAGTAAAACGCAGTTTTGGGAGCAGTACTTC.

Written as DNA, the CDR3 is TGTGCCAGCAGCGGACACTTAGAAACTGGGGCCAACGTCCTGACTTTC. This encodes CASSGHLETGANVLTF. The rearrangement links TRBV6-6 to TRBJ2-6; maybe TRBD1 (5 bases). Germline CDR1 is MNHNY and CDR2 is SVGAGI (reference sequence). V gave up 6 bases and J gave up 2 bases, with 14 bases separating them. The CDR3 consists of 16 residues.

The chain carries TRBV7-3 and TRBJ2-5, with a tentative D call TRBD1 (6 bases). CDR1 is SGHTA and CDR2 is FQGTGA in the germline V gene. The CDR3 totals 14 residues. V was trimmed by 5 bases and J by 9 bases, leaving 19 bases between them. The CDR3 sequence is CASSPNGGRGAQYF. The DNA for the CDR3 is TGTGCCAGCAGCCCCAATGGGGGCCGAGGGGCCCAGTACTTC.

This clone showed up just a few times. The chain links TRBV5-6 to TRBJ1-5; the D is unclear. Trimming stripped 1 base from V and 7 bases from J, with 15 bases between. Germline CDR1 reads SGHDT; CDR2 reads YYEEEE. This CDR3 region has 15 residues. The DNA for the CDR3 is TGTGCCAGCAGCTTGCGCGGGGATGGACGCCAGCCCCAGCATTTT. Translating it yields CASSLRGDGRQPQHF. The complete variable domain, with remaining parts taken from reference TRBV5-6 and TRBJ1-5, reads DAGVTQSPTHLIKTRGQQVTLRCSPKSGHDTVSWYQQALGQGPQFIFQYYEEEERQRGNFPDRFSGHQFPNYSSELNVNALLLGDSALYLCASSLRGDGRQPQHFGDGTRLSIL.

The chain has TRBV28 and TRBJ2-7; a weak D match, TRBD2 (7 bases). Trimming cost V 5 bases and J 4 bases, with 18 bases left between them. This CDR3 is 15 amino acids long. The V gene's germline CDR1 is MDHEN and CDR2 SYDVKM. In DNA form, the CDR3 reads TGTGCCAGCAGTCCCCCTGGGGGGGCCCCTTACGAGCAGTACTTC. Protein product: CASSPPGGAPYEQYF.

CDR3 DNA sequence: TGTGCCAGCAGCGCACAGGGGGTAGTTGGCTACACCTTC. This translates into CASSAQGVVGYTF. This chain uses TRBV7-8 with TRBJ1-2, with TRBD1 matching over 8 bases. This CDR3 contains 13 residues. Germline V gene lookup returns CDR1 SGHVS and CDR2 FQNEAQ. The J segment lost 7 bases and the V segment lost 5 bases, leaving 6 bases of the junction unmatched.

CDR3 loop: CASSLGAGGALGYTF. DNA of the CDR3: TGTGCCAGCAGCTTAGGGGCAGGGGGCGCGTTAGGCTACACCTTC. The J gene is TRBJ1-2, the V gene TRBV11-2; 8 bases map to TRBD1. J was trimmed by 8 bases and V by 1 base; bases with no gene match: 9. Germline CDR1 reads SGHAT; CDR2 reads FQNNGV. The CDR3 spans 15 residues.

This rearrangement joins TRBV7-3 to TRBJ2-2, with TRBD1 identical over 12 bases. The CDR3 extends over 16 amino acids. Germline V gene data show CDR1 as SGHTA and CDR2 as FQGTGA. After removal of 4 bases from V and 4 bases from J, the junction contained 4 bases not matched to a gene. The CDR3 sequence is CASSSQGQGATGELFF. The DNA of the CDR3 is TGTGCCAGCAGCTCCCAGGGACAGGGGGCCACCGGGGAGCTGTTTTTT.

This clone has only one observation. The chain couples TRBV7-9 to TRBJ1-1; tentatively, D is TRBD1 (6 bases). Trimming pared 2 bases from V and 1 base from J, leaving 11 bases between. The length of the CDR3 is 15 residues. CDR1 is SEHNR, CDR2 FQNEAQ, per germline (reference sequence). The CDR3 region has the DNA TGTGCCAGCAGCTTATCAGGGGCTGGGAACACTGAAGCTTTCTTT. Its translation: CASSLSGAGNTEAFF.

The chain uses TRBV14 and TRBJ2-3; 7 bases agree with TRBD1. CDR1 SGHDN and CDR2 FVKESK come from the germline V gene. V was pared by 3 bases and J by 6 bases, with 24 bases of the junction left unmatched. This CDR3 has 20 residues. For the CDR3, the DNA is TGTGCCAGCAGCCAGCGGCCTTGGAGCAGGGGGTTGCCTACGGCGGATACGCAGTATTTT. Its translation is CASSQRPWSRGLPTADTQYF. The full variable domain, completed using reference TRBV14 and TRBJ2-3, is EAGVTQFPSHSVIEKGQTVTLRCDPISGHDNLYWYRRVMGKEIKFLLHFVKESKQDESGMPNNRFLAERTGGTYSTLKVQPAELEDSGVYFCASSQRPWSRGLPTADTQYFGPGTRLTVL.

Points on this clone: This CDR3 is also generated by other DNA sequences in the sample. The V gene is TRBV5-1, the J gene TRBJ2-7; 7 bases line up with TRBD1. Germline CDR1 is SGHRS and CDR2 is YFSETQ. The CDR3 contains 14 residues. V gave up 4 bases and J gave up 0 bases; unmatched junction bases: 4. The chain's CDR3 is CASSPDRISYEQYF. For the CDR3, the DNA is TGCGCCAGCAGCCCGGACAGGATCTCCTACGAGCAGTACTTC.

J is TRBJ2-6 and V is TRBV7-3, with unresolved D. The V gene's germline CDR1 is SGHTA and CDR2 FQGTGA. The CDR3 has 13 amino acids. Trimming shortened V by 2 bases and J by 3 bases, and 2 bases separated the two germline ends. The DNA of the CDR3 is TGTGCCAGCAGCTTATATGGGGCCAACGTCCTGACTTTC. As protein: CASSLYGANVLTF.

This clone has only one observation. The chain is built from TRBV5-4 and TRBJ1-5; 8 positions match TRBD1. CDR3 length equals 17 residues. The ends lost 0 bases at V and 2 bases at J; junction bases unmatched: 7. Germline CDR1 is SGHNT and CDR2 is YYREEE (reference sequence). Written as DNA, the CDR3 is TGTGCCAGCAGCTTGGGGCCGTCGACAGGGGGCAATCAGCCCCAGCATTTT. Its translation: CASSLGPSTGGNQPQHF. The full variable domain, its missing parts supplied by reference TRBV5-4 and TRBJ1-5, is ETGVTQSPTHLIKTRGQQVTLRCSSQSGHNTVSWYQQALGQGPQFIFQYYREEENGRGNFPPRFSGLQFPNYSSELNVNALELDDSALYLCASSLGPSTGGNQPQHFGDGTRLSIL.

This clone came up a few times. The chain couples TRBV5-6 to TRBJ1-6, with 7 bases aligning to TRBD1. Unmatched junction bases numbered 1, after V lost 0 bases and J lost 7 bases. CDR1 and CDR2 from the germline V gene are SGHDT and YYEEEE. This CDR3 region has 14 residues. CDR3 residues: CASSLGQGNSPLHF. CDR3 in DNA: TGTGCCAGCAGCTTGGGACAGGGAAATTCACCCCTCCACTTT.